These 21 T cell receptor beta chains share one sample of origin, sequenced in a study of T-cell reconstitution after alpha-beta-depleted transplantation in children. Preparing the TCRbeta library involved the use of unique molecular identifiers. TCRdb re-derived calls from the PCR reads in MiXCR, one entry per CDR3 protein. The sample holds around 700,000 distinct CDR3 sequences, less than 15% seen once. The material was PBMCs, obtained before TCRalphabeta/CD19-depleted stem cell transplant. The receptors come from a girl aged 2-9 years with congenital amegakaryocytic thrombocytopenia, due to receive a stem cell transplant.

This clonotype has more than one count but fewer than ten. This chain uses TRBV28 with TRBJ2-7, with 12 bases that match TRBD2. This CDR3 region has 15 residues. Germline V gene data show CDR1 as MDHEN and CDR2 as SYDVKM. J gave up 0 bases and V 6 bases, and 3 bases lay outside the gene matches. This chain's CDR3 is CASRLAGGHSYEQYF. CDR3 DNA sequence: TGTGCCAGCAGACTAGCGGGAGGCCACTCCTACGAGCAGTACTTC.

The chain links TRBV7-9 to TRBJ2-7; D may match TRBD1 or TRBD2 (5 bases each). Trimming stripped 5 bases from V and 3 bases from J, with 14 bases between. The CDR3 totals 14 residues. Germline V CDR1 and CDR2: SEHNR, FQNEAQ (reference sequence). In DNA form, the CDR3 reads TGTGCCAGCAGCGCCTCCGGGACGGTCTACGAGCAGTACTTC. This codes for CASSASGTVYEQYF.

The chain is built from TRBV14 and TRBJ2-1; 10 positions agree with TRBD2. J gave up 2 bases and V 1 base, and 2 bases lay outside the gene matches. CDR1 is SGHDN and CDR2 is FVKESK in the germline V gene. The length of the CDR3 is 16 residues. The CDR3 nucleotides are TGTGCCAGCAGCCAAGTCGGACTAGCGGCCTACAATGAGCAGTTCTTC. Protein product: CASSQVGLAAYNEQFF. Full variable domain (outside the CDR3, taken from reference TRBV14 and TRBJ2-1): EAGVTQFPSHSVIEKGQTVTLRCDPISGHDNLYWYRRVMGKEIKFLLHFVKESKQDESGMPNNRFLAERTGGTYSTLKVQPAELEDSGVYFCASSQVGLAAYNEQFFGPGTRLTVL.

The V gene is TRBV6-1, the J gene TRBJ1-1, with D hard to call. The length of the CDR3 is 13 residues. V was cut by 5 bases and J by 1 base, with 8 bases left in between. Germline CDR1 MNHNS, CDR2 SASEGT. The CDR3 DNA sequence: TGTGCCAGCAGTAATCCTAAGAACACTGAAGCTTTCTTT. Encoded protein: CASSNPKNTEAFF.

This clonotype was picked up many times. This chain joins TRBV6-1 and TRBJ1-5, with unresolved D. Trimming stripped 6 bases from V and 6 bases from J, with 15 bases between. In germline, CDR1 is MNHNS, CDR2 SASEGT. The CDR3 runs 14 residues. CDR3 in DNA: TGTGCCAGCAGAATCTTCCCGGCAGGTCAGCCCCAGCATTTT. This encodes CASRIFPAGQPQHF.

In this sample, this clonotype turned up many times. This sequence joins TRBV5-1 and TRBJ2-1, with TRBD1 matching over 7 bases. The CDR3 runs 12 residues. Germline assignment: CDR1 SGHRS and CDR2 YFSETQ. Trimming took 5 bases from V and 8 from J; bases not matched to a gene: 4. The CDR3 region is CASSTTGDEQFF. CDR3 in DNA: TGCGCCAGCAGTACTACAGGGGATGAGCAGTTCTTC.

This sequence joins TRBV20-1 and TRBJ1-4; 8 nucleotides match TRBD1. CDR3 length equals 14 residues. Germline V gene data show CDR1 as DFQATT and CDR2 as SNEGSKA (reference sequence). V gave up 8 bases and J gave up 8 bases; unmatched junction bases: 13. The CDR3 nucleotides are TGCAGTTCGGCTCGGGGACAGGTTCAGGAAAAACTGTTTTTT. This gives the protein CSSARGQVQEKLFF.

The chain couples TRBV7-8 to TRBJ2-3, with D unclear. This CDR3 contains 15 residues. Germline values: CDR1 SGHVS, CDR2 FQNEAQ. V lost 3 bases and J lost 2, with 12 bases in between. This chain's CDR3 is CASSFRRPFTDTQYF. As DNA, the CDR3 is TGTGCCAGCAGCTTTCGGCGGCCCTTCACAGATACGCAGTATTTT.

This clonotype was found many times. CDR3 residues: CSVPDTDVAKNIQYF. The CDR3 DNA reads TGCAGCGTTCCTGACACCGACGTAGCCAAAAACATTCAGTACTTC. The chain uses TRBV29-1 and TRBJ2-4; D ambiguous. The V and J ends lost 5 bases and 0 bases respectively, with 14 bases between them. Germline V gene sequence: CDR1 SQVTM, CDR2 ANQGSEA. The CDR3 has 15 residues. Full variable domain (remainder filled in from reference TRBV29-1 and TRBJ2-4): SAVISQKPSRDICQRGTSLTIQCQVDSQVTMMFWYRQQPGQSLTLIATANQGSEATYESGFVIDKFPISRPNLTFSTLTVSNMSPEDSSIYLCSVPDTDVAKNIQYFGAGTRLSVL.

This clonotype was seen only a few times. The V gene is TRBV5-1, the J gene TRBJ2-1; TRBD2 matches at 11 bases. V dropped 9 bases and J dropped 4; count of bases not matched to a gene: 12. Germline V gene data show CDR1 as SGHRS and CDR2 as YFSETQ. This CDR3 has 16 amino acids. The CDR3 loop reads CANGPRLAGIYNEQFF. In DNA, the CDR3 is TGCGCCAACGGCCCTCGACTAGCGGGGATTTACAATGAGCAGTTCTTC.

This clonotype occurred many times. The chain has TRBV6-1 and TRBJ1-3; D is uncertain. Trimming removed 3 bases from V and 0 bases from J, with 18 bases in between. CDR1 and CDR2 (germline): MNHNS, SASEGT. This CDR3 has 18 residues. CDR3 protein: CASSDTGLPISSGNTIYF. The DNA of the CDR3 is TGTGCCAGCAGTGATACGGGTCTACCTATTTCCTCTGGAAACACCATATATTTT.

This clonotype has ten or more counts. The chain employs TRBV20-1 and TRBJ1-2; TRBD1 might be the D (5 bases). Between the trimmed V and J ends, which lost 0 bases and 7 bases, there was a span of 15 bases. There are 14 residues in the CDR3. From germline, CDR1 is DFQATT and CDR2 SNEGSKA (reference sequence). CDR3 protein: CSARDFAGEGGYTF. DNA for the CDR3: TGCAGTGCTAGAGATTTTGCGGGGGAGGGTGGCTACACCTTC.

The gene calls are TRBV18 and TRBJ1-4; the D is unclear. Trimming took 6 bases from V and 6 from J, leaving 14 bases between them. Germline loops: CDR1 KGHSH, CDR2 LQKENI. The CDR3 has 14 amino acids. In DNA, the CDR3 is TGTGCCAGCTCTCGCCGGGCCATTGATGAAAAACTGTTTTTT. Its protein is CASSRRAIDEKLFF.

The chain carries TRBV10-3 and TRBJ2-2; tentatively, D is TRBD1 (6 bases). Trimming removed 7 bases from V and 6 bases from J, with 12 bases in between. This CDR3 is 13 amino acids long. The V gene's germline CDR1 is ENHRY and CDR2 SYGVKD. CDR3: CAIKAGASGELFF. Here the CDR3 DNA reads TGTGCCATCAAGGCAGGGGCATCCGGGGAGCTGTTTTTT.

The gene calls are TRBV7-7 and TRBJ1-1; TRBD1 is a possible D gene (6 bases). This CDR3 region has 13 residues. Looked up from germline, CDR1 is SSHAT and CDR2 is FNYEAQ (reference sequence). CDR3 sequence (DNA): TGTGCAAGCGGCTTAGGGGGGATAGATGAAGCTTTCTTT. It encodes CASGLGGIDEAFF.

This clonotype appeared a few times. The chain links TRBV7-3 to TRBJ2-3; D is unresolved. Trimming stripped 4 bases from V and 2 bases from J, with 10 bases between. This CDR3 region has 14 residues. Germline V CDR1 and CDR2: SGHTA, FQGTGA. CDR3 coding DNA: TGTGCCAGCAGCTCCTCGGCGGCCACAGATACGCAGTATTTT. This codes for CASSSSAATDTQYF.

This clonotype was seen a handful of times. The rearrangement uses TRBV20-1 and TRBJ2-3; D is unclear. Germline CDR1 and CDR2: DFQATT and SNEGSKA (reference sequence). V dropped 5 bases and J dropped 0 bases, with 18 bases sitting between them. This CDR3 contains 16 residues. The CDR3 DNA reads as TGCAGTGCTCCCCCGGGCCTGACCCCTAGCACAGATACGCAGTATTTT. Its protein product is CSAPPGLTPSTDTQYF.

The CDR3: CASSGPSSTDTQYF. DNA of the CDR3: TGTGCCAGCAGTGGACCCTCCAGCACAGATACGCAGTATTTT. This chain links TRBV25-1 with TRBJ2-3; D is unresolved. The germline CDR1 and CDR2 sequences are MGHDK and SYGVNS. The CDR3 runs to 14 residues. Trimming took 4 bases from V and 0 from J, leaving 8 bases between them. Full variable domain (missing parts from reference TRBV25-1 and TRBJ2-3): EADIYQTPRYLVIGTGKKITLECSQTMGHDKMYWYQQDPGMELHLIHYSYGVNSTEKGDLSSESTVSRIRTEHFPLTLESARPSHTSQYLCASSGPSSTDTQYFGPGTRLTVL.

With regard to this clonotype: This may be a read error: a much more frequent sequence differs by one nucleotide. The V call is TRBV12-3 or TRBV12-4, the J call TRBJ1-1; D is undetermined. Trimming shortened V by 3 bases and J by 0 bases, and 11 bases separated the two germline ends. The CDR3 sequence is 15 residues long. The CDR3 DNA is TGTGCCAGCAGTTTCGACATGATCGTGAACACTGAAGCTTTCTTT. This translates into CASSFDMIVNTEAFF.

The V and J genes are TRBV20-1 and TRBJ2-1, with no clear D. From germline, CDR1 is DFQATT and CDR2 SNEGSKA (reference sequence). V was shortened by 0 bases and J by 9 bases, with 12 bases between the two germline ends. The CDR3 length is 13 residues. Written as DNA, the CDR3 is TGCAGTGCTAGAGACCCCGAGCAGACTGAGCAGTTCTTC. Its translation is CSARDPEQTEQFF.

The sample holds many counts of this clonotype. The chain combines TRBV20-1 with TRBJ2-4, with D maybe TRBD1 (6 bases). The CDR3 is 16 amino acids. Trimming removed 7 bases at V and 3 bases at J, with 22 bases between. Germline CDR1 and CDR2: DFQATT and SNEGSKA (reference sequence). The CDR3 region has the DNA TGCAGTGTTCAGCACGGACGCACCAGGGGCAAAAACATTCAGTACTTC. Its protein is CSVQHGRTRGKNIQYF.